This T cell receptor (beta chain) was recorded in a study of beta chain features in type 1 diabetes. General study results and limits: In the patient group, naive, central memory and Treg TCRB repertoires seemed more alike than in the healthy donor group. Fewer insertions but more deletions were seen at VDJ junctions in type 1 diabetes patients.

By way of CD45RO/CCR7/CD25/CD127/CD95/CD27, the CD4+ regulatory, stem cell-like memory, central memory and naive cells were sorted. Purity exceeding 95% was reached by all sorted populations. This clone was picked up a small number of times. The antigen remains unidentified. The authors reverse transcribed all of the isolated RNA, so sequencing captured expressed TCRB transcripts. Sequencing was performed with immunoSEQ multiplex PCR; in TCRdb, only in-frame clones are kept and a portion is missing. In the table there are 150,000 or so clones, roughly a tenth of which are singletons. Germline CDR1 and CDR2: SGHTA and FQGNSA. This CDR3 has 14 residues. V was pared by 5 bases and J by 1 base, with 4 bases of the junction left unmatched.

This sequence originates from a man younger than 35 in good health. The material sequenced was central memory CD4+ T cells from blood. The V and J genes are TRBV7-2 and TRBJ1-1; 7 bases are a match to TRBD1. The CDR3 protein is CASSSRDRNTEAFF. The CDR3 region has the DNA TGTGCCAGCAGCAGCCGGGACAGGAACACTGAAGCTTTCTTT.